Presented here are 17 T cell receptor beta chains from one specimen sequenced in a study of T cell changes during pregnancy in multiple sclerosis. Data came from immunoSEQ multiplex PCR; TCRdb stores just in-frame clones and leaves some out. This sample yields 25,000 to 35,000 clones, of which 75% to 90% are seen a single time; about 3.3% belongs to the top ten. This specimen was CD4+ T cells from peripheral blood mononuclear cells, taken in the first trimester of pregnancy. All receptors derive from a female donor in good health, enrolled as a control in a pregnancy study.

This chain joins TRBV7-2 and TRBJ1-5, with a possible D match to TRBD1 (5 bases). Germline assignment: CDR1 SGHTA and CDR2 FQGNSA. V gave up 1 base and J gave up 4 bases, with 11 bases separating them. The CDR3 has 15 residues. The DNA of the CDR3 is TGTGCCAGCAGCTTAGGTGGGGCCCGGAATCAGCCCCAGCATTTT. Translating gives CASSLGGARNQPQHF.

This chain uses TRBV28 with TRBJ2-7; possible D gene TRBD2, 5 bases. There are 13 residues in the CDR3. CDR1 and CDR2 (germline): MDHEN, SYDVKM. Trimming left V 5 bases short and J 0 bases short, with 8 bases between. CDR3 sequence reads: CASSPTSSYEQYF. The CDR3 DNA follows: TGTGCCAGCAGTCCCACTAGCTCCTACGAGCAGTACTTC.

The J gene is TRBJ2-1, the V gene TRBV7-5; no check of the table's D call, TRBD2, against the DNA was made. TRBV7-5 is reported as a pseudogene. The length of the CDR3 is 13 residues. The CDR3 nucleotides read TGTGCCAGAAGCTTAGCGTGGCTAGCGGGAGGATTCTTC. It translates to CARSLAWLAGGFF.

J is TRBJ1-1 and V is TRBV28, with D possibly matching TRBD1 (6 bases). CDR3 length equals 15 residues. The germline V gene has CDR1 MDHEN and CDR2 SYDVKM. Trimming removed 5 bases from V and 4 bases from J, with 17 bases in between. The CDR3 spells CASSLSQGSSTEAFF. The CDR3 DNA is TGTGCCAGCAGTCTGTCACAGGGATCGAGCACTGAAGCTTTCTTT.

The table lists this clone with a count of one. The chain couples TRBV6-6 to TRBJ1-2; D is unclear. The CDR3 has 13 amino acids. Germline V gives CDR1 MNHNY, CDR2 SVGAGI (reference sequence). V lost 2 bases and J 5 bases, leaving 9 bases between the germline ends. In nucleotides, the CDR3 is TGTGCCAGCAGTTACGCAGGAGGATATGGCTACACCTTC. Translated, it gives CASSYAGGYGYTF.

This chain uses TRBV15 with TRBJ1-6; D gene ambiguous. The CDR3 is made up of 17 amino acids. With 3 bases removed from V and 8 bases from J, the gap between germline ends came to 20 bases. Germline CDR1 reads LNHNV; CDR2 reads YYDKDF (reference sequence). The CDR3 nucleotides are TGTGCCACCAGCAGGTCCCCCCTCGGGAGGGCGGATTCACCCCTCCACTTT. This sequence encodes CATSRSPLGRADSPLHF.

The rearrangement uses TRBV28 and TRBJ2-5; 7 positions agree with TRBD2. This CDR3 has 15 residues. Germline CDR1 reads MDHEN; CDR2 reads SYDVKM. This chain's CDR3 is CATQGLSLIQETQYF. CDR3 nucleotides: TGTGCTACTCAGGGACTATCCCTCATTCAAGAGACCCAGTACTTC. The complete variable domain, with remaining parts taken from reference TRBV28 and TRBJ2-5, reads DVKVTQSSRYLVKRTGEKVFLECVQDMDHENMFWYRQDPGLGLRLIYFSYDVKMKEKGDIPEGYSVSREKKERFSLILESASTNQTSMYLCATQGLSLIQETQYFGPGTRLLVL.

CDR3: CASSEARSRQPQHF. In nucleotides, the CDR3 is TGTGCCAGCAGTGAAGCGCGATCGAGACAGCCCCAGCATTTT. The chain links TRBV2 to TRBJ1-5; D uncertain. The length of the CDR3 is 14 residues. CDR1 is SNHLY, CDR2 FYNNEI, per germline. Trimming pared 0 bases from V and 7 bases from J, leaving 10 bases between.

This clone occurred a few times. This rearrangement joins TRBV29-1 to TRBJ1-4; weak D call: TRBD1 (6 bases). The CDR3 runs 13 residues. Between the trimmed V and J ends, which lost 6 bases and 6 bases, there was a span of 14 bases. Germline CDR1 is SQVTM and CDR2 is ANQGSEA. The CDR3 reads CSVRGRLYEKLFF. The DNA for the CDR3 is TGCAGCGTGAGGGGGAGACTCTATGAAAAACTGTTTTTT.

The rearrangement links TRBV25-1 to TRBJ2-6; maybe TRBD2 (6 bases). The V gene's germline CDR1 is MGHDK and CDR2 SYGVNS. The CDR3 consists of 15 residues. V shed 2 bases and J shed 2 bases, with 7 bases lying between them. The CDR3 DNA is TGTGCCAGCAGTGAAGCGGGGACTGGGGCCAACGTCCTGACTTTC. Amino acid sequence: CASSEAGTGANVLTF.

This chain links TRBV19 with TRBJ2-5, with a possible D match to TRBD1 (5 bases). There are 13 residues in the CDR3. CDR1 and CDR2 (germline): LNHDA, SQIVND (reference sequence). Trimming pared 4 bases from V and 2 bases from J, leaving 8 bases between. CDR3 amino acids: CASSRSGQETQYF. The CDR3 DNA reads as TGTGCCAGTAGTAGGTCAGGGCAAGAGACCCAGTACTTC.

V usage is TRBV7-2 and J usage is TRBJ2-2; no clear D. CDR1 is SGHTA and CDR2 is FQGNSA in the germline V gene. With 4 bases removed from V and 1 base from J, the gap between germline ends came to 7 bases. The CDR3 loop spans 14 amino acids. CDR3 in amino acids: CASSSWRNTGELFF. For the CDR3, the DNA is TGTGCCAGCAGCTCCTGGAGGAACACCGGGGAGCTGTTTTTT.

Details on this clone: The same CDR3 can be traced to other DNA sequences in this sample. The chain uses TRBV28 and TRBJ2-7, with TRBD1 matching 9 bases. CDR3 size: 15 residues. Germline CDR1 and CDR2: MDHEN and SYDVKM. Trimming cost V 6 bases and J 2 bases; bases outside gene matches: 8. CDR3 DNA sequence: TGTGCCAGCAGAACACCGGGACAGGGAGCCTACGAGCAGTACTTC. Its protein product is CASRTPGQGAYEQYF.

The V and J genes are TRBV7-8 and TRBJ2-2; 9 bases map to TRBD2. This CDR3 spans 17 amino acids. The germline V gene has CDR1 SGHVS and CDR2 FQNEAQ. V lost 5 bases and J lost 7; bases outside the gene matches: 14. CDR3 in amino acids: CASSLTAGGPFIGELFF. The DNA of the CDR3 is TGTGCCAGCAGCCTTACGGCGGGGGGGCCCTTCATCGGGGAGCTGTTTTTT.

This chain links TRBV21-1 with TRBJ1-2. TRBV21-1 is recorded as a pseudogene. The CDR3 length is 12 residues. In DNA form, the CDR3 reads TGTGCCAGCAGCAAAGCGGCGGAACGCTACACCTTC. It encodes CASSKAAERYTF.

This rearrangement joins TRBV7-2 to TRBJ1-4; no reliable D call. V was trimmed by 5 bases and J by 0 bases, leaving 10 bases between them. CDR3 length equals 15 residues. Germline CDR1 SGHTA, CDR2 FQGNSA. CDR3 protein: CASSADTATNEKLFF. The CDR3 DNA is TGTGCCAGCAGCGCAGACACCGCAACTAATGAAAAACTGTTTTTT. The whole variable domain, remainder taken from reference TRBV7-2 and TRBJ1-4, is GAGVSQSPSNKVTEKGKDVELRCDPISGHTALYWYRQSLGQGLEFLIYFQGNSAPDKSGLPSDRFSAERTGGSVSTLTIQRTQQEDSAVYLCASSADTATNEKLFFGSGTQLSVL.

The chain combines TRBV30 with TRBJ2-7; 13 bases agree with TRBD2. CDR1 GTSNPN and CDR2 SVGIG come from the germline V gene (reference sequence). Trimming took 2 bases from V and 2 from J; bases not matched to a gene: 6. There are 16 residues in the CDR3. CDR3 in amino acids: CAWSPGLAGKTYEQYF. CDR3 in DNA: TGTGCCTGGAGTCCGGGACTAGCGGGAAAAACCTACGAGCAGTACTTC.